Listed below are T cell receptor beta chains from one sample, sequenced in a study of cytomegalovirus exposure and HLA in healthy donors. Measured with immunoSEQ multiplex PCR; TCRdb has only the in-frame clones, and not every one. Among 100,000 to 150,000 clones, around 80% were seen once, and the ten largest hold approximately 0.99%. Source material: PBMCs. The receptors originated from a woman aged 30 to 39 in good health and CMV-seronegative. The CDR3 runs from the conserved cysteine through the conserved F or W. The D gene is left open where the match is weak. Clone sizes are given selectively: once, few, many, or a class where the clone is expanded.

cdr3_aa: CASSQGRGKGGNTIYF
cdr3_nt: TGCGCCAGCAGCCAAGGGAGGGGAAAGGGTGGAAACACCATATATTTT
d_call: -
j_call: TRBJ1-3
clone_size: -
v_call: TRBV4-1

cdr3_aa: CSGEQGGELFF
cdr3_nt: TGCAGCGGCGAACAGGGCGGGGAGCTGTTTTTT
d_call: -
j_call: TRBJ2-2
clone_size: -
v_call: TRBV29-1

cdr3_aa: CASGFPGQPLRGQYF
cdr3_nt: TGTGCTAGTGGTTTCCCGGGACAGCCCCTACGAGGGCAGTACTTC
d_call: TRBD1
j_call: TRBJ2-7
clone_size: -
v_call: TRBV12-5

cdr3_aa: CASSHPGSYEQYF
cdr3_nt: TGCGCCAGCAGCCACCCAGGGTCCTACGAGCAGTACTTC
d_call: -
j_call: TRBJ2-7
clone_size: -
v_call: TRBV4-1

cdr3_aa: CASSYSSGAGANVLTF
cdr3_nt: TGTGCCAGCAGTTACTCGTCAGGGGCTGGGGCCAACGTCCTGACTTTC
d_call: -
j_call: TRBJ2-6
clone_size: -
v_call: TRBV6-6

cdr3_aa: CASSSLAGARNEQFF
cdr3_nt: TGTGCCAGCAGCTCACTAGCGGGGGCTCGGAATGAGCAGTTCTTC
d_call: TRBD2
j_call: TRBJ2-1
clone_size: -
v_call: TRBV6-1

cdr3_aa: CAWVVGGAETQYF
cdr3_nt: TGTGCCTGGGTTGTTGGGGGGGCGGAGACCCAGTACTTC
d_call: -
j_call: TRBJ2-5
clone_size: -
v_call: TRBV30

cdr3_aa: CASSEIRVNYGYTF
cdr3_nt: TGTGCCAGCAGTGAAATCAGGGTAAACTATGGCTACACCTTC
d_call: -
j_call: TRBJ1-2
clone_size: -
v_call: TRBV25-1

cdr3_aa: CASSSRENTEAFF
cdr3_nt: TGTGCCAGCAGCTCCCGGGAGAACACTGAAGCTTTCTTT
d_call: -
j_call: TRBJ1-1
clone_size: few
v_call: TRBV7-8

cdr3_aa: CASSQRDFSTDTQYF
cdr3_nt: TGTGCCAGCAGTCAGCGGGACTTCAGCACAGATACGCAGTATTTT
d_call: TRBD2
j_call: TRBJ2-3
clone_size: -
v_call: TRBV28

cdr3_aa: CASSPPRRNTEAFF
cdr3_nt: TGCGCCAGCAGCCCCCCTAGGCGGAACACTGAAGCTTTCTTT
d_call: -
j_call: TRBJ1-1
clone_size: -
v_call: TRBV4-1

cdr3_aa: CTSSWSSPYEQYF
cdr3_nt: TGTACCAGCAGTTGGAGCAGCCCATACGAGCAGTACTTC
d_call: -
j_call: TRBJ2-7
clone_size: -
v_call: TRBV2

cdr3_aa: CASSFPREGHHEQFF
cdr3_nt: TGTGCCAGCAGCTTTCCCCGGGAGGGTCACCATGAGCAGTTCTTC
d_call: TRBD2
j_call: TRBJ2-1
clone_size: -
v_call: TRBV11-3

cdr3_aa: CASSSAGTQETQYF
cdr3_nt: TGTGCCAGCAGCTCTGCCGGGACACAAGAGACCCAGTACTTC
d_call: -
j_call: TRBJ2-5
clone_size: -
v_call: TRBV7-9

cdr3_aa: CASQLRRSYEQYF
cdr3_nt: TGTGCCAGCCAACTAAGGAGGTCCTACGAGCAGTACTTC
d_call: -
j_call: TRBJ2-7
clone_size: few
v_call: TRBV6-6

cdr3_aa: CASSPLAGGRGEQYF
cdr3_nt: TGTGCCAGCAGTCCCCTAGCGGGAGGTCGGGGCGAGCAGTACTTC
d_call: TRBD2
j_call: TRBJ2-7
clone_size: few
v_call: TRBV19

cdr3_aa: CASSPGTGSSEQYF
cdr3_nt: TGTGCCAGCAGCCCCGGGACAGGGAGCTCCGAGCAGTACTTC
d_call: TRBD1
j_call: TRBJ2-7
clone_size: -
v_call: TRBV5-6

cdr3_aa: CASSFRTGESYEQYF
cdr3_nt: TGTGCCAGCAGTTTCAGGACAGGGGAATCCTACGAGCAGTACTTC
d_call: TRBD1
j_call: TRBJ2-7
clone_size: -
v_call: TRBV6-1

cdr3_aa: CASSSDRDFTYEQYF
cdr3_nt: TGTGCCAGCAGTTCCGACAGGGATTTCACCTACGAGCAGTACTTC
d_call: TRBD1
j_call: TRBJ2-7
clone_size: -
v_call: TRBV27

cdr3_aa: CASSPGLGGEVTYEQYF
cdr3_nt: TGTGCCAGCTCACCAGGGCTAGGAGGGGAGGTTACCTACGAGCAGTACTTC
d_call: -
j_call: TRBJ2-7
clone_size: -
v_call: TRBV18

cdr3_aa: CASSLVNTWTGGSGANVLTF
cdr3_nt: TGCGCCAGCAGCTTGGTTAATACATGGACAGGGGGCTCTGGGGCCAACGTCCTGACTTTC
d_call: TRBD1
j_call: TRBJ2-6
clone_size: -
v_call: TRBV5-1

cdr3_aa: CASSLEAGVEQFF
cdr3_nt: TGCGCCAGCAGCTTGGAAGCGGGGGTTGAGCAGTTCTTC
d_call: TRBD2
j_call: TRBJ2-1
clone_size: -
v_call: TRBV5-1

cdr3_aa: CASSDGGGGAHEQFF
cdr3_nt: TGTGCCAGCAGTGACGGAGGCGGGGGGGCCCATGAGCAGTTCTTC
d_call: TRBD2
j_call: TRBJ2-1
clone_size: -
v_call: TRBV6-4